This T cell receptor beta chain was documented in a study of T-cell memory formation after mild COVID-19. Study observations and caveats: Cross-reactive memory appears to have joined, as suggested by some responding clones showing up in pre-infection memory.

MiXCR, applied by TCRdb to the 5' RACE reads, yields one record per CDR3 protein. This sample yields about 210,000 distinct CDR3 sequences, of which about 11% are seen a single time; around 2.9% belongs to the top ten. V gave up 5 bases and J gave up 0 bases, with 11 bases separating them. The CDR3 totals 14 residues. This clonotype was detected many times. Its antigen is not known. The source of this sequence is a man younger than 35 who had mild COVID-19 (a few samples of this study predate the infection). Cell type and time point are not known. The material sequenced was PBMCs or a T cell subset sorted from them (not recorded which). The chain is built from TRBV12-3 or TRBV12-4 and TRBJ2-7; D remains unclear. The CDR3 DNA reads TGTGCCAGCAGTGAACGACGGAGCTCCTACGAGCAGTACTTC. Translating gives CASSERRSSYEQYF.